Below, 31 T cell receptor beta chains from the same sample are listed, as sequenced in a study of T cell repertoires in cytomegalovirus infection. TCRdb fed the reads into MiXCR, producing one record per CDR3 protein. The sample yields around 100,000 distinct CDR3 sequences, roughly 39% seen once. For these TCRs, the target antigens are not known. The sequencing used CD8+ T cells from cultured PBMCs, collected from culture after CMV antigen stimulation. Receptors originate from a human donor in good health (CMV status not recorded). Some clones in this sample may be carry-over from other donors' samples.

This clonotype was recorded a few times. CDR3 sequence (DNA): TGTGCCAGCAGCTTGGGACAGGGGGACACAGATACGCAGTATTTT. This codes for CASSLGQGDTDTQYF. This chain uses TRBV5-8 with TRBJ2-3; TRBD1 matches at 9 bases. The CDR3 is 15 residues long. Germline V lookup: CDR1 SGHTS, CDR2 YDEGEE. J was trimmed by 2 bases and V by 0 bases; bases with no gene match: 1.

This clonotype was counted once. The chain has TRBV9 and TRBJ2-5; D possibly corresponds to TRBD2 (6 bases). The CDR3 loop spans 16 amino acids. V lost 6 bases and J 5 bases, leaving 23 bases between the germline ends. CDR1 and CDR2 from the germline V gene are SGDLS and YYNGEE. CDR3 amino acids: CASTPLGGTGFETQYF. CDR3 in DNA: TGTGCCAGCACTCCCCTGGGGGGAACCGGGTTCGAGACCCAGTACTTC.

V gene TRBV29-1 combines with J gene TRBJ2-1; 15 bases map to TRBD2. The CDR3 length is 20 residues. CDR1 is SQVTM and CDR2 is ANQGSEA in the germline V gene. V dropped 1 base and J dropped 3; count of bases not matched to a gene: 13. CDR3 in amino acids: CSVEGLPGLAGGVRYNEQFF. CDR3 coding DNA: TGCAGCGTTGAAGGACTCCCGGGACTAGCGGGGGGTGTTCGCTACAATGAGCAGTTCTTC.

There are a few counts of this clonotype. This sequence joins TRBV27 and TRBJ2-7; D possibly corresponds to TRBD2 (6 bases). Deletions cut 5 bases from V and 5 bases from J, with 16 bases between. Germline V CDR1 and CDR2: MNHEY, SMNVEV (reference sequence). The CDR3 contains 14 residues. For the CDR3, the DNA is TGTGCCAGCAGTCCCCTGGAGGGGTTCCACGAGCAGTACTTC. It translates to CASSPLEGFHEQYF.

The chain is built from TRBV6-5 and TRBJ2-3; D possibly corresponds to TRBD1 (6 bases). The CDR3 runs to 15 residues. The germline gives CDR1 MNHEY, CDR2 SVGAGI. Trimming cost V 3 bases and J 3 bases, with 13 bases left between them. DNA of the CDR3: TGTGCCAGCAGTTATACTCCGGGACAAACAGATACGCAGTATTTT. Translating it yields CASSYTPGQTDTQYF.

V is TRBV10-3 and J is TRBJ2-1, with D possibly called TRBD1 or TRBD2 (5 bases each). V was cut by 5 bases and J by 6 bases, with 20 bases left in between. CDR1 and CDR2 from the germline V gene are ENHRY and SYGVKD. The CDR3 spans 16 residues. The CDR3 sequence is CAISPGWDEPTNEQFF. For the CDR3, the DNA is TGTGCCATCAGTCCCGGTTGGGACGAACCAACCAATGAGCAGTTCTTC.

This rearrangement joins TRBV12-3 or TRBV12-4 to TRBJ2-3; 7 positions match TRBD2. Losses at the gene ends were 3 bases for V and 4 bases for J; bases not matched to a gene: 4. The CDR3 covers 14 residues. This CDR3 is CASSLMGGADTQYF. The CDR3 nucleotides read TGTGCCAGCAGTTTGATGGGGGGGGCAGATACGCAGTATTTT.

As to this clonotype: One end of the junction varies from germline; a read error may be responsible. The chain couples TRBV28 to TRBJ2-7, with D perhaps TRBD2 (5 bases). The CDR3 extends over 13 amino acids. Per germline, CDR1 MDHEN and CDR2 SYDVKM. The CDR3 DNA sequence: TGTGCCAACAGTCCTAAGCCCGGGGACGAGCAGTACTTC. It translates to CANSPKPGDEQYF. Complete variable domain (other parts from reference TRBV28 and TRBJ2-7): DVKVTQSSRYLVKRTGEKVFLECVQDMDHENMFWYRQDPGLGLRLIYFSYDVKMKEKGDIPEGYSVSREKKERFSLILESASTNQTSMYLCANSPKPGDEQYFGPGTRLTVT.

This clonotype was seen a single time. V is TRBV7-9 and J is TRBJ2-7; 8 bases fit TRBD1. Germline values: CDR1 SEHNR, CDR2 FQNEAQ (reference sequence). V trimming: 4 bases; J trimming: 1 base; junction bases outside the gene matches: 9. The CDR3 runs to 16 residues. The CDR3 nucleotides read TGTGCCAGCAGCTCCTCGACAGGGGTTAAGTCCTACGAGCAGTACTTC. Translation: CASSSSTGVKSYEQYF.

This clonotype was recorded a few times. The chain uses TRBV28 and TRBJ2-1; 7 bases are shared with TRBD1. The CDR3 is 15 residues long. Germline CDR1 MDHEN, CDR2 SYDVKM. With V trimmed by 1 base and J by 7 bases, 7 bases remained unmatched. The CDR3 DNA sequence: TGTGCCAGCAGTTTATACCTCCAGACAGGGAATGAGCAGTTCTTC. This translates into CASSLYLQTGNEQFF.

The V call is TRBV27, the J call TRBJ1-1; D is uncertain. Germline V lookup: CDR1 MNHEY, CDR2 SMNVEV (reference sequence). CDR3 size: 13 residues. V was trimmed by 3 bases and J by 1 base, leaving 6 bases between them. The CDR3 protein is CASSFVGNTEAFF. Written as DNA, the CDR3 is TGTGCCAGCAGTTTTGTGGGGAACACTGAAGCTTTCTTT.

The chain couples TRBV7-4 to TRBJ1-2, with D hard to call. In germline, CDR1 is SGHVT, CDR2 SQSDAQ. The CDR3 has 18 residues. V gave up 3 bases and J gave up 5 bases, with 25 bases separating them. The CDR3 is CASSFSSAGIPPPYGYTF. Here the CDR3 DNA reads TGTGCCAGCAGCTTTTCTAGCGCCGGGATTCCTCCTCCATATGGCTACACCTTC. Looking up the rest from reference TRBV7-4 and TRBJ1-2 gives the full variable domain: GAGVSQSPRYKVAKRGRDVALRCDSISGHVTLYWYRQTLGQGSEVLTYSQSDAQRDKSGRPSGRFSAERPERSVSTLKIQRTEQGDSAVYLCASSFSSAGIPPPYGYTFGSGTRLTVV.

The chain links TRBV20-1 to TRBJ2-1, with D perhaps TRBD1 or TRBD2 (5 bases each). Trimming removed 4 bases at V and 2 bases at J, with 15 bases between. Germline V gene lookup returns CDR1 DFQATT and CDR2 SNEGSKA (reference sequence). The CDR3 totals 15 residues. In nucleotides, the CDR3 is TGCAGTGCTAAGCTGGGGGTCCTTACCTACAATGAGCAGTTCTTC. It codes for CSAKLGVLTYNEQFF.

A few counts support this clonotype. This rearrangement joins TRBV7-8 to TRBJ1-1; 7 bases align to TRBD1. The CDR3 runs to 15 residues. The V gene end was trimmed by 5 bases and the J gene end by 0 bases; junction bases not matched to a gene: 6. The germline V gene encodes CDR1 SGHVS and CDR2 FQNEAQ. The CDR3 here is CASSPMGTVNTEAFF. The CDR3 nucleotides read TGTGCCAGCAGCCCAATGGGGACAGTGAACACTGAAGCTTTCTTT.

The table lists this clonotype with many counts. This chain connects TRBV4-1 to TRBJ2-1; no clear D. The V end was cut by 3 bases, the J end by 2 bases, with 8 bases between. The CDR3 runs 14 residues. CDR1 is MGHRA and CDR2 is YSYEKL in the germline V gene. In nucleotides, the CDR3 is TGCGCCAGCAGCCAGGCAGAAACCTACAATGAGCAGTTCTTC. It is translated as CASSQAETYNEQFF.

This clonotype has just a few counts. The gene calls are TRBV7-6 and TRBJ2-6; D not resolved. The CDR3 has 16 residues. Germline CDR1 and CDR2: SGHVS and FNYEAQ. Trimming left V 0 bases short and J 4 bases short, with 10 bases between. CDR3 DNA sequence: TGTGCCAGCAGCTTAGCGGCCGGTTCCGGGGCCAACGTCCTGACTTTC. As protein: CASSLAAGSGANVLTF.

This clonotype came up once. The chain combines TRBV20-1 with TRBJ2-7; TRBD1 is a possible D gene (5 bases). The CDR3 contains 11 residues. Germline V gene lookup returns CDR1 DFQATT and CDR2 SNEGSKA (reference sequence). Trimming stripped 3 bases from V and 3 bases from J, with 6 bases between. The CDR3 coding sequence is TGCAGTGCTAGGGACAACTACGAGCAGTACTTC. Protein product: CSARDNYEQYF.

J is TRBJ1-1 and V is TRBV27; no reliable D call. The V gene lost 4 bases and the J gene lost 2 bases, with 11 bases spanning the gap. In germline, CDR1 is MNHEY, CDR2 SMNVEV (reference sequence). The CDR3 covers 14 residues. The CDR3 nucleotides are TGTGCCAGCAGTTGGGGAGGGCTTAACACTGAAGCTTTCTTT. It is translated as CASSWGGLNTEAFF.

This clonotype has ten or more counts. This chain links TRBV27 with TRBJ1-4, with D perhaps TRBD1 (5 bases). The CDR3 runs to 15 residues. V lost 6 bases, J lost 7 bases, and 18 bases lay in between. In germline, CDR1 is MNHEY, CDR2 SMNVEV (reference sequence). In nucleotides, the CDR3 is TGTGCCAGCAGCCCAATGGGGCAGACCCCTGAAAAACTGTTTTTT. The encoded protein is CASSPMGQTPEKLFF.

The genes are TRBV7-9 and TRBJ2-1; D unresolved. Trimming stripped 1 base from V and 8 bases from J, with 6 bases between. The CDR3 has 12 residues. Germline lookup yields CDR1 SEHNR and CDR2 FQNEAQ (reference sequence). The CDR3 DNA sequence: TGTGCCAGCAGCTTAGGCAGCGATGAGCAGTTCTTC. Protein product: CASSLGSDEQFF. The whole variable domain, remainder taken from reference TRBV7-9 and TRBJ2-1, is DTGVSQNPRHKITKRGQNVTFRCDPISEHNRLYWYRQTLGQGPEFLTYFQNEAQLEKSRLLSDRFSAERPKGSFSTLEIQRTEQGDSAMYLCASSLGSDEQFFGPGTRLTVL.

The V and J genes are TRBV28 and TRBJ1-1; 9 nucleotides line up with TRBD1. The CDR3 totals 14 residues. V lost 2 bases and J lost 11; bases outside the gene matches: 9. Germline lookup yields CDR1 MDHEN and CDR2 SYDVKM. CDR3 protein: CASSLDRGMSDAFF. The CDR3 DNA reads as TGTGCCAGCAGTTTAGACAGGGGGATGTCGGATGCTTTCTTT.

The chain has TRBV11-1 and TRBJ2-7; D is undetermined. The CDR3 covers 13 residues. The germline gives CDR1 SGHAT, CDR2 FQDESV (reference sequence). Trimming shortened V by 5 bases and J by 3 bases, and 11 bases separated the two germline ends. The CDR3 here is CASSQRDDYEQYF. As DNA, the CDR3 is TGTGCCAGCAGCCAAAGGGATGACTACGAGCAGTACTTC.

This clonotype appeared a few times. V is TRBV11-2 and J is TRBJ2-1; 8 positions agree with TRBD1. This CDR3 spans 12 amino acids. V shed 5 bases and J 7 bases; nucleotides not matched to a gene: 1. The germline CDR1 and CDR2 sequences are SGHAT and FQNNGV. In nucleotides, the CDR3 is TGTGCCAGCAGCAGGACAGGGAATGAGCAGTTCTTC. It codes for CASSRTGNEQFF.

The chain combines TRBV15 with TRBJ1-2; possible D gene TRBD1, 5 bases. Germline CDR1 LNHNV, CDR2 YYDKDF (reference sequence). The CDR3 extends over 17 amino acids. V was shortened by 0 bases and J by 8 bases, with 22 bases between the two germline ends. CDR3 amino acids: CATSRDRGAPAVGGYTF. The CDR3 coding sequence is TGTGCCACCAGCAGAGATCGAGGGGCCCCAGCGGTTGGAGGCTACACCTTC.

The chain's CDR3 is CASSLGPTYNEQFF. The CDR3, as DNA: TGTGCCAGCAGCTTGGGACCGACCTACAATGAGCAGTTCTTC. The rearrangement joins TRBV7-7 to TRBJ2-1; the D call may be TRBD1 or TRBD2 (5 bases each). There are 14 residues in the CDR3. Trimming stripped 3 bases from V and 2 bases from J, with 8 bases between. Germline CDR1 and CDR2: SSHAT and FNYEAQ (reference sequence).

This clonotype was seen a few times. This chain links TRBV7-9 with TRBJ2-7, with no clear D. Germline V gene sequence: CDR1 SEHNR, CDR2 FQNEAQ (reference sequence). Between the trimmed V and J ends, which lost 2 bases and 0 bases, there was a span of 5 bases. The length of the CDR3 is 13 residues. CDR3 sequence: CASSLSYSYEQYF. CDR3 nucleotide sequence: TGTGCCAGCAGCTTATCATACTCCTACGAGCAGTACTTC.

The rearrangement joins TRBV12-3 or TRBV12-4 to TRBJ1-2, with D unresolved. V was shortened by 3 bases and J by 4 bases, with 9 bases between the two germline ends. The CDR3 consists of 13 residues. The CDR3 spells CASSFQPSYGYTF. CDR3 DNA: TGTGCCAGCAGTTTTCAGCCGTCCTATGGCTACACCTTC.

This clonotype was found a few times. The V gene is TRBV12-3 or TRBV12-4, the J gene TRBJ2-3, with TRBD1 matching over 8 bases. This CDR3 has 17 amino acids. The V and J ends lost 6 bases and 3 bases, in that order; junction bases with no gene match: 14. This chain's CDR3 is CASSPFLTGGSTDTQYF. The CDR3 region has the DNA TGTGCCAGCAGCCCCTTCCTTACAGGGGGGAGTACAGATACGCAGTATTTT.

This clonotype came up a few times. The rearrangement joins TRBV12-3 or TRBV12-4 to TRBJ2-2, with TRBD1 identical over 7 bases. V gave up 2 bases and J gave up 0 bases; unmatched junction bases: 0. The CDR3 runs to 15 residues. The CDR3 loop is CASSLRGPNTGELFF. CDR3 nucleotide sequence: TGTGCCAGCAGTTTAAGGGGGCCGAACACCGGGGAGCTGTTTTTT.

The V and J genes are TRBV24-1 and TRBJ2-2, with unresolved D. Germline-derived CDR1 and CDR2 are KGHDR and SFDVKD. CDR3 length: 12 residues. Trimming took 7 bases from V and 3 from J, leaving 5 bases between them. The CDR3 nucleotides are TGTGCCACCAGGACGGACACCGGGGAGCTGTTTTTT. It specifies CATRTDTGELFF.

The chain is built from TRBV7-6 and TRBJ2-3; the match to TRBD1 covers 10 bases. The CDR3 contains 18 residues. Germline assignment: CDR1 SGHVS and CDR2 FNYEAQ. V gave up 2 bases and J gave up 0 bases; unmatched junction bases: 8. CDR3 nucleotide sequence: TGTGCCAGCAGCTTACCCGTCGGGACAGGGGCTAGCACAGATACGCAGTATTTT. Its translation: CASSLPVGTGASTDTQYF.